Shown below are 17 T cell receptor beta chains from a single sample sequenced in a study of blood T cell repertoires in COVID-19. Sequencing used immunoSEQ multiplex PCR; TCRdb keeps in-frame clones, though not all of them. The table includes 150,000 or so clones, 86% detected once. Specimen: peripheral blood. These receptors were taken from a man aged 55 to 70 with acute or convalescent COVID-19.

This sequence joins TRBV27 and TRBJ2-5; 7 bases fit TRBD1. This CDR3 is 14 amino acids long. Trimming took 2 bases from V and 3 from J; bases not matched to a gene: 3. CDR1 is MNHEY, CDR2 SMNVEV, per germline (reference sequence). CDR3: CASSLVGGEETQYF. The CDR3 DNA is TGTGCCAGCAGTTTAGTAGGGGGCGAAGAGACCCAGTACTTC.

This clone came up a few times. This sequence joins TRBV6-5 and TRBJ2-7; 7 bases fit TRBD1. CDR1 and CDR2 from the germline V gene are MNHEY and SVGAGI. This CDR3 is built from 16 residues. Losses at the gene ends were 4 bases for V and 3 bases for J; bases not matched to a gene: 12. Here the CDR3 DNA reads TGTGCCAGCAGTTCACACCTGGGACAGCAGTACTACGAGCAGTACTTC. Protein sequence: CASSSHLGQQYYEQYF.

The chain recombines TRBV6-5 with TRBJ1-1, with a weak D call TRBD1 (5 bases). The length of the CDR3 is 15 residues. Deletions cut 3 bases from V and 4 bases from J, with 15 bases between. Germline V CDR1 and CDR2: MNHEY, SVGAGI. This CDR3 reads CASSYAGHLGTEAFF. Here the CDR3 DNA reads TGTGCCAGCAGTTATGCGGGGCACCTGGGCACTGAAGCTTTCTTT.

This chain connects TRBV7-9 to TRBJ1-5; TRBD1 might be the D (6 bases). V was trimmed by 5 bases and J by 8 bases, leaving 13 bases between them. CDR1 SEHNR and CDR2 FQNEAQ come from the germline V gene (reference sequence). The CDR3 is made up of 13 amino acids. The CDR3: CASSPQGGEPQHF. In DNA, the CDR3 is TGTGCCAGCAGCCCCCAAGGGGGGGAGCCCCAGCATTTT.

This chain uses TRBV3-1 (or the pseudogene TRBV3-2) with TRBJ1-1; D is undetermined. The germline V gene has CDR1 LGHDT and CDR2 YNNKEL (reference sequence). V gave up 6 bases and J gave up 1 base, with 9 bases separating them. The CDR3 has 13 amino acids. CDR3 in DNA: TGTGCCAGCAGTTGGGGAGAGAACACTGAAGCTTTCTTT. Translated: CASSWGENTEAFF.

The V and J genes are TRBV6-6 and TRBJ1-3; no reliable D call. The CDR3 loop spans 14 amino acids. Looked up from germline, CDR1 is MNHNY and CDR2 is SVGAGI (reference sequence). Trimming removed 0 bases at V and 3 bases at J, with 6 bases between. CDR3 protein: CASSYSGLGNTIYF. In DNA, the CDR3 is TGTGCCAGCAGTTACTCGGGCCTTGGAAACACCATATATTTT.

The chain joins TRBV28 to TRBJ1-1; D possibly corresponds to TRBD1 (5 bases). V was clipped by 7 bases and J by 3 bases, with 15 bases between them. The CDR3 has 14 amino acids. Germline loops: CDR1 MDHEN, CDR2 SYDVKM. CDR3 region: CASTSQGRYTEAFF. The CDR3 DNA follows: TGTGCCAGCACCTCTCAGGGAAGGTACACTGAAGCTTTCTTT.

The gene calls are TRBV28 and TRBJ2-7, with 8 bases aligning to TRBD2. CDR1 and CDR2 (germline): MDHEN, SYDVKM. The CDR3 totals 15 residues. V lost 6 bases and J lost 2; bases outside the gene matches: 9. The CDR3: CASRHGGDGTYEQYF. The CDR3 DNA follows: TGTGCCAGCAGGCACGGGGGGGACGGGACCTACGAGCAGTACTTC.

This clone was seen a few times. This chain uses TRBV9 with TRBJ1-4; TRBD1 might be the D (6 bases). Germline V gene data show CDR1 as SGDLS and CDR2 as YYNGEE. The CDR3 contains 14 residues. With 3 bases removed from V and 3 bases from J, the gap between germline ends came to 9 bases. The DNA for the CDR3 is TGTGCCAGCAGCGCAGGGGTCCCTAATGAAAAACTGTTTTTT. This sequence encodes CASSAGVPNEKLFF.

The chain carries TRBV7-9 and TRBJ2-5; D might be TRBD2 (6 bases). The V gene's germline CDR1 is SEHNR and CDR2 FQNEAQ (reference sequence). Trimming pared 8 bases from V and 1 base from J, leaving 11 bases between. The CDR3 spans 13 residues. CDR3 DNA: TGTGCCAGCGGGGACTGGCCCCAAGAGACCCAGTACTTC. Translating it yields CASGDWPQETQYF.

The rearrangement uses TRBV7-2 and TRBJ1-6, with D unresolved. Germline CDR1 SGHTA, CDR2 FQGNSA. Trimming cost V 2 bases and J 6 bases, with 11 bases left between them. This CDR3 has 15 residues. The CDR3 nucleotides read TGTGCCAGCAGCTTATCAGGAAATGGTAATTCACCCCTCCACTTT. Translating it yields CASSLSGNGNSPLHF. The whole variable domain, remainder taken from reference TRBV7-2 and TRBJ1-6, is GAGVSQSPSNKVTEKGKDVELRCDPISGHTALYWYRQSLGQGLEFLIYFQGNSAPDKSGLPSDRFSAERTGGSVSTLTIQRTQQEDSAVYLCASSLSGNGNSPLHFGNGTRLTVT.

The V and J genes are TRBV28 and TRBJ1-2; D is possibly TRBD1 (5 bases). Germline lookup yields CDR1 MDHEN and CDR2 SYDVKM. The CDR3 has 14 residues. The V end was cut by 6 bases, the J end by 8 bases, with 19 bases between. The CDR3 DNA is TGTGCCAGCAGCTCCCAAAGGGGACTCCTGGGCTACACCTTC. Its protein is CASSSQRGLLGYTF.

The chain uses TRBV5-4 and TRBJ1-6, with TRBD1 matching 7 bases. The CDR3 is made up of 17 amino acids. V was pared by 0 bases and J by 7 bases, with 10 bases of the junction left unmatched. Germline V gene sequence: CDR1 SGHNT, CDR2 YYREEE (reference sequence). The CDR3 coding sequence is TGTGCCAGCAGCTTGGCCAAGAGAGGGGGCGTCAATTCACCCCTCCACTTT. Its translation is CASSLAKRGGVNSPLHF.

The V gene is TRBV4-1, the J gene TRBJ2-3, with D maybe TRBD1 (5 bases). CDR1 and CDR2 from the germline V gene are MGHRA and YSYEKL. Trimming removed 4 bases at V and 2 bases at J, with 10 bases between. CDR3 length equals 14 residues. Here the CDR3 DNA reads TGCGCCAGCAGCCTAGGGGCAATCACAGATACGCAGTATTTT. Amino acids: CASSLGAITDTQYF.

The V gene is TRBV24-1, the J gene TRBJ1-2, with 10 bases lining up with TRBD1. The junction had 15 bases not matched to a gene; V was cut back by 7 bases and J by 8 bases. Germline values: CDR1 KGHDR, CDR2 SFDVKD. This CDR3 has 16 residues. For the CDR3, the DNA is TGTGCCACCAGCGCTCGGAACGGACAGGGGGGATTGGGCTACACCTTC. It translates to CATSARNGQGGLGYTF.

This clone was observed once. The V gene is TRBV2, the J gene TRBJ1-5; 7 nucleotides align to TRBD1. CDR1 is SNHLY, CDR2 FYNNEI, per germline. The V gene end was trimmed by 4 bases and the J gene end by 7 bases; junction bases not matched to a gene: 4. The CDR3 covers 13 residues. The CDR3 sequence: CASSGQGQQPQHF. CDR3 sequence (DNA): TGTGCCAGCAGTGGACAGGGTCAACAGCCCCAGCATTTT.

The CDR3 protein is CASSLGFSGTGEQYF. Here the CDR3 DNA reads TGTGCCAGCAGCTTAGGTTTTAGCGGGACGGGGGAGCAGTACTTC. V is TRBV7-2 and J is TRBJ2-7; TRBD2 matches 8 bases. CDR3 length equals 15 residues. Germline V lookup: CDR1 SGHTA, CDR2 FQGNSA. V trimming: 1 base; J trimming: 7 bases; junction bases outside the gene matches: 9. The entire variable domain, with the rest obtained from reference TRBV7-2 and TRBJ2-7, is as follows: GAGVSQSPSNKVTEKGKDVELRCDPISGHTALYWYRQSLGQGLEFLIYFQGNSAPDKSGLPSDRFSAERTGGSVSTLTIQRTQQEDSAVYLCASSLGFSGTGEQYFGPGTRLTVT.